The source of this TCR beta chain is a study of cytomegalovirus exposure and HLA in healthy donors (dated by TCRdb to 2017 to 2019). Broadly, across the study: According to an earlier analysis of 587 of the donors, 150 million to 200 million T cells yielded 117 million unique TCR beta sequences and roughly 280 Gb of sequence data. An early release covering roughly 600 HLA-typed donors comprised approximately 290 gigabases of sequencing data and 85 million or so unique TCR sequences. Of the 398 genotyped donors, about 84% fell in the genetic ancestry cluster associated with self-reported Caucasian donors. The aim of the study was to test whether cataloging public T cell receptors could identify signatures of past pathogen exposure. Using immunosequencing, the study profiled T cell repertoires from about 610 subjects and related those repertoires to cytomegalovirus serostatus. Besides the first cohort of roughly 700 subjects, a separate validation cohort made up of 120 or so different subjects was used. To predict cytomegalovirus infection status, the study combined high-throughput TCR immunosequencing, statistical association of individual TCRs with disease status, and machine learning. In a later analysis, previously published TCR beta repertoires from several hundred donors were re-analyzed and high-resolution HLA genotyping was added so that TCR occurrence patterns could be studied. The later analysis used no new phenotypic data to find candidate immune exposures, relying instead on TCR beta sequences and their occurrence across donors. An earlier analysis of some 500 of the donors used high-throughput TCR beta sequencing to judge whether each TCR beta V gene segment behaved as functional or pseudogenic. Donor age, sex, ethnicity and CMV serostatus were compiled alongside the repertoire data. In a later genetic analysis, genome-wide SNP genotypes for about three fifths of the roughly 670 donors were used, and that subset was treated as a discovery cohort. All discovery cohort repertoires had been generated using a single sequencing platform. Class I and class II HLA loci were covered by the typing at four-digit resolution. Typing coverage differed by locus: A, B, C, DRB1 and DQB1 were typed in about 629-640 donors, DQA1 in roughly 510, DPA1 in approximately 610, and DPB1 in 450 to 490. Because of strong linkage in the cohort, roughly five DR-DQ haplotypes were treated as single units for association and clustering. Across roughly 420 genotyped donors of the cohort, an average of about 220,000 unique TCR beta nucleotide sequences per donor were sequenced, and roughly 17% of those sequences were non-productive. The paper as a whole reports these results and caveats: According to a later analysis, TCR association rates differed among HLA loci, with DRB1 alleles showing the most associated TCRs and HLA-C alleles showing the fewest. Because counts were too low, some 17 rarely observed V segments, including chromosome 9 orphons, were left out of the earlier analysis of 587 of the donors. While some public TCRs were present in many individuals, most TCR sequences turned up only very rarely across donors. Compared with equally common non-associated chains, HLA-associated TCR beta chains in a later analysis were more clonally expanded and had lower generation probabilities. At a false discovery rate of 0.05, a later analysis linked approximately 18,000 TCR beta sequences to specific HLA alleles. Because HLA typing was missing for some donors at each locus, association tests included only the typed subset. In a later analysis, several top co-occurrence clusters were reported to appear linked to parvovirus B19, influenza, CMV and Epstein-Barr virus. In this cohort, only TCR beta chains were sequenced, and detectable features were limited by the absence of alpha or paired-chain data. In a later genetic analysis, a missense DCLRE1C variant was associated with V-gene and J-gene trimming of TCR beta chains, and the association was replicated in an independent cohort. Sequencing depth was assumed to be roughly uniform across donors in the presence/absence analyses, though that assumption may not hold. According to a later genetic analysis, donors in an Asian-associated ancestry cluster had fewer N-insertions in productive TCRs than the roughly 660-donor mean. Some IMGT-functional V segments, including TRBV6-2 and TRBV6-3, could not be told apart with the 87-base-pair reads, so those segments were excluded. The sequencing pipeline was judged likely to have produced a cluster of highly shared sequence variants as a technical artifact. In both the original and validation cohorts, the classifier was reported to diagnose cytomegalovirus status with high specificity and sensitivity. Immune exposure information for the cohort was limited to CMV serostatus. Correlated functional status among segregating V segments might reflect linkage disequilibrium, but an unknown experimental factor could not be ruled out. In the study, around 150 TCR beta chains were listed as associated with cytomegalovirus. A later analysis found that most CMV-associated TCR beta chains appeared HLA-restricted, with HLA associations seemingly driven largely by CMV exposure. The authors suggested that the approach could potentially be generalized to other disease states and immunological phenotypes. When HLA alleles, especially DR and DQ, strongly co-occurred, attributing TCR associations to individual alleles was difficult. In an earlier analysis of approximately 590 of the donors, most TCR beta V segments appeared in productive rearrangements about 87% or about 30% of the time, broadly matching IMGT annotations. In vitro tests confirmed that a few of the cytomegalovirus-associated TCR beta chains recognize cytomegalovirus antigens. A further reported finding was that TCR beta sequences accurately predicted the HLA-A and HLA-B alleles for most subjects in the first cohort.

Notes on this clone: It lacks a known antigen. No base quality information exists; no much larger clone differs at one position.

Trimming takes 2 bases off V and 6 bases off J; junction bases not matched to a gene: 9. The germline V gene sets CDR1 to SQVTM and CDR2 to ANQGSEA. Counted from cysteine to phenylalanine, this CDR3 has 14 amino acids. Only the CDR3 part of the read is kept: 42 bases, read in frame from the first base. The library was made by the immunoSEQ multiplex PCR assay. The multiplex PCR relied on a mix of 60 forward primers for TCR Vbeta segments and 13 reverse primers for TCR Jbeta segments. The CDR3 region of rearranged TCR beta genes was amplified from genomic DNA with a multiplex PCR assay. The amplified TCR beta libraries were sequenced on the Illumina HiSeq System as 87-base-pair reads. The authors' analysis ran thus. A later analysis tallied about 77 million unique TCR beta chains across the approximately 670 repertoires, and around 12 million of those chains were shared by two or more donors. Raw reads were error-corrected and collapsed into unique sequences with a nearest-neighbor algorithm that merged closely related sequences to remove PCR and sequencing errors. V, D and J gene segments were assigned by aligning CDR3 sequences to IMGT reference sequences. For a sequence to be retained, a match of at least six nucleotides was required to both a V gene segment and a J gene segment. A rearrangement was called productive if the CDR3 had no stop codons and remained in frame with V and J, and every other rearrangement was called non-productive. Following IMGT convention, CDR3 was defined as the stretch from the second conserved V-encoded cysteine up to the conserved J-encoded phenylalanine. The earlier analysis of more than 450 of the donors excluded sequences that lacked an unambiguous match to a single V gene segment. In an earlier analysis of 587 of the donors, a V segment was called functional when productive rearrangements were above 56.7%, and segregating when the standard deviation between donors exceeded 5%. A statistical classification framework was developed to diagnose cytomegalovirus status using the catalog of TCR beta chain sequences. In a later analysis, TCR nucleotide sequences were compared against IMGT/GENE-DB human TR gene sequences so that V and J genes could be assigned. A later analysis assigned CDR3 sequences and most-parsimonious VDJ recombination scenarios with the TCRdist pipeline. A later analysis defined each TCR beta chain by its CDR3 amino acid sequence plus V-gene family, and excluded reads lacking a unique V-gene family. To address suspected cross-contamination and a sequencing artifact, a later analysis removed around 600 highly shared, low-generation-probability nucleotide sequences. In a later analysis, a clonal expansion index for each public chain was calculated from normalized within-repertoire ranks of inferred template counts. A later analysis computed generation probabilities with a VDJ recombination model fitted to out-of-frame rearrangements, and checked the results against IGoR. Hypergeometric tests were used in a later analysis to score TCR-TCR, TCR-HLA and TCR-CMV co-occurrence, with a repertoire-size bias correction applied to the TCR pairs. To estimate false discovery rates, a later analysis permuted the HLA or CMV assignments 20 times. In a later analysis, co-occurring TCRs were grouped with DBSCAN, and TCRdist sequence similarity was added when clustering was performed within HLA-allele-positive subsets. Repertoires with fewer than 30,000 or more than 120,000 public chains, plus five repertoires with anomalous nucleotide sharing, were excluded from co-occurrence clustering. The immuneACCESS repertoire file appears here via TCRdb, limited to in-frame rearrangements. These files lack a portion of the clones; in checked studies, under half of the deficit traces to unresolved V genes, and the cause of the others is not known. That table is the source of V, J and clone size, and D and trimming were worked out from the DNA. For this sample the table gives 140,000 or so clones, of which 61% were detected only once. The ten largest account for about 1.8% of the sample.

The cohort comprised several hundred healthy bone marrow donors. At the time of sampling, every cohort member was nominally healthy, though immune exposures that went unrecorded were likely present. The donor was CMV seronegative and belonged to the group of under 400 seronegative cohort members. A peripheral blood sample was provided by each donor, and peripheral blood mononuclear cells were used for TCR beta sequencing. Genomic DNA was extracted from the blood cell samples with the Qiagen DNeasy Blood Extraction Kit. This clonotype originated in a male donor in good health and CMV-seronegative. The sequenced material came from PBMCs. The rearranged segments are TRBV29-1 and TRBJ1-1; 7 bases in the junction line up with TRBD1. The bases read TGCAGCGTTGAACCTCTTCGACAGGGCGCTGAAGCTTTCTTT. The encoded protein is CSVEPLRQGAEAFF.